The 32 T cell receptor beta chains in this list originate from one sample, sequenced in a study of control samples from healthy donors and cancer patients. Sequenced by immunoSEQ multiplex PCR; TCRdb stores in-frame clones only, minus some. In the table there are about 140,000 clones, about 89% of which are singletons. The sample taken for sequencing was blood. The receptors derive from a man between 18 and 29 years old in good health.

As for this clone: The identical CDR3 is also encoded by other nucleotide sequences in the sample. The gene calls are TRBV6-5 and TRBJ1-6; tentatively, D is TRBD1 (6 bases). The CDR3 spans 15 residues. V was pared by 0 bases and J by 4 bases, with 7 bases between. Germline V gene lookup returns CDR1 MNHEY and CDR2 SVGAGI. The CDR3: CASSYSDSYNSPLHF. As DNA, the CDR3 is TGTGCCAGCAGTTACTCGGACAGTTATAATTCACCCCTCCACTTT.

CDR3 protein: CASSTQLAGAGETQYF. CDR3 in DNA: TGCGCCAGCAGCACCCAACTAGCGGGGGCGGGGGAGACCCAGTACTTC. V gene TRBV5-1 combines with J gene TRBJ2-5; 11 bases map to TRBD2. CDR1 and CDR2 from the germline V gene are SGHRS and YFSETQ. V lost 4 bases and J lost 5; bases outside the gene matches: 10. This CDR3 contains 16 residues.

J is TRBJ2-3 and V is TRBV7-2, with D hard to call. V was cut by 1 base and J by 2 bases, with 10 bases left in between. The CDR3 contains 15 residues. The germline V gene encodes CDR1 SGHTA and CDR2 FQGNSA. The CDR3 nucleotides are TGTGCCAGCAGCTTAGGGACGATCCTCACAGATACGCAGTATTTT. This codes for CASSLGTILTDTQYF.

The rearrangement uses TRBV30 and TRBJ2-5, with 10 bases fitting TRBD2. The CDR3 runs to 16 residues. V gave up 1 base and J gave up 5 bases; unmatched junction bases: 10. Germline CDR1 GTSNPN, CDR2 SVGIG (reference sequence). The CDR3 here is CAWSGASGGFEETQYF. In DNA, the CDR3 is TGTGCCTGGAGTGGGGCTAGCGGGGGATTCGAGGAGACCCAGTACTTC.

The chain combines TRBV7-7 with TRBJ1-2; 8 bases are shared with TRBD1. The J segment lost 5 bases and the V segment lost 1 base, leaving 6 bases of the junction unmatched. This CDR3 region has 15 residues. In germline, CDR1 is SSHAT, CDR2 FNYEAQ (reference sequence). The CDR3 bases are TGTGCCAGCAGCTTAGTTGCGGACAGGGTGTATGGCTACACCTTC. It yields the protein CASSLVADRVYGYTF.

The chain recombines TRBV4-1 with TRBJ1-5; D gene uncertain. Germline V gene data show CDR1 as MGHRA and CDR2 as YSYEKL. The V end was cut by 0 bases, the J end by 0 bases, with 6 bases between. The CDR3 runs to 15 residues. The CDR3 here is CASSQESYSNQPQHF. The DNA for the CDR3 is TGCGCCAGCAGCCAAGAATCTTATAGCAATCAGCCCCAGCATTTT.

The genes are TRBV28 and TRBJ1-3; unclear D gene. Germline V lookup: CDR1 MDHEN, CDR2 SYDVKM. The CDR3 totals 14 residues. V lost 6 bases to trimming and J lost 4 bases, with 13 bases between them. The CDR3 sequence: CASSIGSAGNTIYF. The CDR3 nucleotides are TGTGCCAGCAGCATCGGTTCTGCCGGAAACACCATATATTTT.

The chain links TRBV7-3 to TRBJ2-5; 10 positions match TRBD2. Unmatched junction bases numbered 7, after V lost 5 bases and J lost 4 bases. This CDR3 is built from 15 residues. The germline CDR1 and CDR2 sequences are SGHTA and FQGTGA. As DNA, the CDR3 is TGTGCCAGCAGCCCCGGACTAGCGGATGGAGAGACCCAGTACTTC. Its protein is CASSPGLADGETQYF.

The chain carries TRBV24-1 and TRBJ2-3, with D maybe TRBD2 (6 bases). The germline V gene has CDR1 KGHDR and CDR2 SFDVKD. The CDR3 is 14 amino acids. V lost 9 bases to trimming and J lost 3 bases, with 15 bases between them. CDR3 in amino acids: CATGGRGWTDTQYF. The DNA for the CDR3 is TGTGCCACCGGGGGTCGGGGGTGGACAGATACGCAGTATTTT.

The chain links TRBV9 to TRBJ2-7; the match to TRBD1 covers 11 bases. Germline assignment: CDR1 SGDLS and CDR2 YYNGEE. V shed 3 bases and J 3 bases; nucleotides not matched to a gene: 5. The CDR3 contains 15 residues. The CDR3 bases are TGTGCCAGCAGCGACGGACAGGGGGCTGGCTACGAGCAGTACTTC. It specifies CASSDGQGAGYEQYF.

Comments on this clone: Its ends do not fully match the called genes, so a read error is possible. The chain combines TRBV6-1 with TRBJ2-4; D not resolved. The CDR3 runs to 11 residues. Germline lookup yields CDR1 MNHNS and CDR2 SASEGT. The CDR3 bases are TGTGCCAGCAATGAAGGGAACATTCAGTACTTC. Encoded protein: CASNEGNIQYF.

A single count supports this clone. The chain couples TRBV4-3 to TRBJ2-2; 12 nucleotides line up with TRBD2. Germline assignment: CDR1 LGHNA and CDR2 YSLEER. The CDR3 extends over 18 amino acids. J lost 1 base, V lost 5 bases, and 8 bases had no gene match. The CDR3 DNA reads TGCGCCAGCAGCGCATCACAACTAGCGGGGGGGAACACCGGGGAGCTGTTTTTT. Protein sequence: CASSASQLAGGNTGELFF.

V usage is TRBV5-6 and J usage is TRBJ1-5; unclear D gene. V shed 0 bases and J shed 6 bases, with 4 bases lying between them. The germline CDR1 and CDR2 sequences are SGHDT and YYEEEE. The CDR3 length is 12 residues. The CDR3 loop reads CASSLVGQPQHF. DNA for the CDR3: TGTGCCAGCAGCTTGGTAGGTCAGCCCCAGCATTTT.

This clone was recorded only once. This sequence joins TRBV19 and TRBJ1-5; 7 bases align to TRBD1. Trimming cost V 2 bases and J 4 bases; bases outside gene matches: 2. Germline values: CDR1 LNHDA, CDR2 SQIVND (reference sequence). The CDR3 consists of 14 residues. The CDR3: CASSILTGNQPQHF. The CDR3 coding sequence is TGTGCCAGTAGTATATTGACAGGGAATCAGCCCCAGCATTTT.

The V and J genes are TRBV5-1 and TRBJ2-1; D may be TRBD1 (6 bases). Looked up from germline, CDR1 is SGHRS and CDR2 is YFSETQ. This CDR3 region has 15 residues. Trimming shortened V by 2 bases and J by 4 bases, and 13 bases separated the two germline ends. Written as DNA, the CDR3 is TGCGCCAGCAGCTTAGGGGACACCTCTTACAATGAGCAGTTCTTC. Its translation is CASSLGDTSYNEQFF.

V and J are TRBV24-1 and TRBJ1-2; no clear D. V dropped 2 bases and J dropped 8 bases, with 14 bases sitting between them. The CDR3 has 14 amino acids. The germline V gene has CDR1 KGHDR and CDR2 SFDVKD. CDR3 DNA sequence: TGTGCCACCAGTGATTCTAAGAGGCCGGGCGGCTACACCTTC. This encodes CATSDSKRPGGYTF.

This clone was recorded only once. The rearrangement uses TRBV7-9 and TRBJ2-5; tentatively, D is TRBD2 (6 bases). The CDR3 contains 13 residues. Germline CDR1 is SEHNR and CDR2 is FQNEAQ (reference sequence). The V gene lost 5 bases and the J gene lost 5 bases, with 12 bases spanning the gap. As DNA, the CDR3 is TGTGCCAGCAGCCCTGGGAGGTGGGAGACCCAGTACTTC. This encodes CASSPGRWETQYF. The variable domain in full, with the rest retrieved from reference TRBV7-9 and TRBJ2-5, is DTGVSQNPRHKITKRGQNVTFRCDPISEHNRLYWYRQTLGQGPEFLTYFQNEAQLEKSRLLSDRFSAERPKGSFSTLEIQRTEQGDSAMYLCASSPGRWETQYFGPGTRLLVL.

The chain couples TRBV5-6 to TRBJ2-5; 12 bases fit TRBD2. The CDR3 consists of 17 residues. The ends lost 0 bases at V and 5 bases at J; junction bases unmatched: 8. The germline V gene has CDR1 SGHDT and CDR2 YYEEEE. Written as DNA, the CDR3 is TGTGCCAGCAGCTTGGCCGGACTAGCGGGGATCGGGGAGACCCAGTACTTC. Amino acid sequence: CASSLAGLAGIGETQYF.

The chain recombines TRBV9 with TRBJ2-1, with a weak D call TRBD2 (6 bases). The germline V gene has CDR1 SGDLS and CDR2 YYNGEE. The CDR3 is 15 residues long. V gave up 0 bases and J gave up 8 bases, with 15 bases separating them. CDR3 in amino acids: CASSVGGGGIDEQFF. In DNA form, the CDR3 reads TGTGCCAGCAGCGTAGGCGGAGGAGGGATCGATGAGCAGTTCTTC.

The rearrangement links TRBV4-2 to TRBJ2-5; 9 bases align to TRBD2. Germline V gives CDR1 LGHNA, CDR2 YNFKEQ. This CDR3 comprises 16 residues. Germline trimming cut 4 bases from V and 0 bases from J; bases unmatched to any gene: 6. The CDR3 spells CASSLFAGGDQETQYF. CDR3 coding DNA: TGTGCCAGCAGCCTATTCGCGGGGGGGGACCAAGAGACCCAGTACTTC.

CDR3 sequence reads: CSAPGGPEAFF. The CDR3 nucleotides are TGCAGTGCACCGGGAGGTCCTGAAGCTTTCTTT. The V gene is TRBV20-1, the J gene TRBJ1-1, with D unresolved. V was trimmed by 6 bases and J by 6 bases, leaving 11 bases between them. The CDR3 spans 11 residues. Germline lookup yields CDR1 DFQATT and CDR2 SNEGSKA (reference sequence).

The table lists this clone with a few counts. This CDR3 reads CSVRTWGASGTEAFF. The CDR3 nucleotides read TGCAGCGTAAGGACCTGGGGGGCATCGGGCACTGAAGCTTTCTTT. The gene calls are TRBV29-1 and TRBJ1-1; possibly TRBD1 for D (6 bases). The CDR3 consists of 15 residues. Trimming left V 6 bases short and J 4 bases short, with 21 bases between. Germline CDR1 and CDR2: SQVTM and ANQGSEA. Full variable domain (remainder filled in from reference TRBV29-1 and TRBJ1-1): SAVISQKPSRDICQRGTSLTIQCQVDSQVTMMFWYRQQPGQSLTLIATANQGSEATYESGFVIDKFPISRPNLTFSTLTVSNMSPEDSSIYLCSVRTWGASGTEAFFGQGTRLTVV.

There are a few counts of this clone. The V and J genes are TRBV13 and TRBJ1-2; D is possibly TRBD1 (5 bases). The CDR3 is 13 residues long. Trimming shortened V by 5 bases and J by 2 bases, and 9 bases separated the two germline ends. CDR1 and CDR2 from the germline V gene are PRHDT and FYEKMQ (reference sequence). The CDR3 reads CASSRRVNYGYTF. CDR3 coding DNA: TGTGCCAGCAGCCGCAGGGTAAACTATGGCTACACCTTC.

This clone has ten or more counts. Here the CDR3 DNA reads TGTGCCAGCAGCGTAGCGGGGGATGGGGCAGGGACTGAAGCTTTCTTT. This sequence encodes CASSVAGDGAGTEAFF. V is TRBV9 and J is TRBJ1-1, with D possibly being TRBD1 (5 bases). Germline V gives CDR1 SGDLS, CDR2 YYNGEE. V lost 0 bases to trimming and J lost 5 bases, with 17 bases between them. The CDR3 is 16 residues long.

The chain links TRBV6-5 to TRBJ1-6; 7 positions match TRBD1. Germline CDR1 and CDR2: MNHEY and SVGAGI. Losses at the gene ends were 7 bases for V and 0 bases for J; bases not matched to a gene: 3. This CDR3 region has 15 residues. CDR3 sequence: CASMAGGSYNSPLHF. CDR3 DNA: TGTGCCAGCATGGCAGGGGGCTCCTATAATTCACCCCTCCACTTT.

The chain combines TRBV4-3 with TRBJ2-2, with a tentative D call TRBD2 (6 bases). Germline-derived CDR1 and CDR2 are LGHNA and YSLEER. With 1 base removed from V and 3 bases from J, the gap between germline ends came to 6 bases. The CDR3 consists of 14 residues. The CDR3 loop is CASSQGDYTGELFF. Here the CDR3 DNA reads TGCGCCAGCAGCCAAGGGGACTACACCGGGGAGCTGTTTTTT.

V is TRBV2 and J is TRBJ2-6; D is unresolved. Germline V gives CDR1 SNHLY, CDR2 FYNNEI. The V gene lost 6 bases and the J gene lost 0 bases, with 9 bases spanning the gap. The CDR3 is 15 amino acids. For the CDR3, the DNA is TGTGCCAGCAGCCTTTTATCCTCTGGGGCCAACGTCCTGACTTTC. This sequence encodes CASSLLSSGANVLTF. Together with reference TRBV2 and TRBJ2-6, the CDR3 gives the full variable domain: EPEVTQTPSHQVTQMGQEVILRCVPISNHLYFYWYRQILGQKVEFLVSFYNNEISEKSEIFDDQFSVERPDGSNFTLKIRSTKLEDSAMYFCASSLLSSGANVLTFGAGSRLTVL.

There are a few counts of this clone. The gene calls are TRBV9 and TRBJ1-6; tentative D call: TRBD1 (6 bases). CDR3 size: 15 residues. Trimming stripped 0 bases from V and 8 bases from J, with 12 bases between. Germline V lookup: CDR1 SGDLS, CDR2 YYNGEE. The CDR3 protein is CASSVGQGIDSPLHF. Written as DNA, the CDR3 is TGTGCCAGCAGCGTAGGGCAGGGGATAGATTCACCCCTCCACTTT.

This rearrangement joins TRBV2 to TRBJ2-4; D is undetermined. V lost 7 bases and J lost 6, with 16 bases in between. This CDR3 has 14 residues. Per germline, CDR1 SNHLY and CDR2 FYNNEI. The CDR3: CASMNPASRNIQYF. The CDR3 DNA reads TGTGCCAGCATGAATCCCGCGTCAAGAAACATTCAGTACTTC. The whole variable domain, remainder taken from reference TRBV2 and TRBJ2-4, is EPEVTQTPSHQVTQMGQEVILRCVPISNHLYFYWYRQILGQKVEFLVSFYNNEISEKSEIFDDQFSVERPDGSNFTLKIRSTKLEDSAMYFCASMNPASRNIQYFGAGTRLSVL.

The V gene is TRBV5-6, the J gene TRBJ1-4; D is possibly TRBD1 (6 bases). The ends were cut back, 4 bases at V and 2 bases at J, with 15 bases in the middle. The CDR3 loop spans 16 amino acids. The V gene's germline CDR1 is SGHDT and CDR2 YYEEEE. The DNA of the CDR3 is TGTGCCAGCAGCGCGACCAGGACAGTGACTAATGAAAAACTGTTTTTT. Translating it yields CASSATRTVTNEKLFF.

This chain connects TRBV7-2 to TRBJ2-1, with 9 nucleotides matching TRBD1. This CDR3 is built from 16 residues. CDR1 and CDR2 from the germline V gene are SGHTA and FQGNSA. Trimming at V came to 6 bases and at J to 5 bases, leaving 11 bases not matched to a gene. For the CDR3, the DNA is TGTGCCAGCAGTCCCCCCGGGACAGGGATCCACAATGAGCAGTTCTTC. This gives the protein CASSPPGTGIHNEQFF.

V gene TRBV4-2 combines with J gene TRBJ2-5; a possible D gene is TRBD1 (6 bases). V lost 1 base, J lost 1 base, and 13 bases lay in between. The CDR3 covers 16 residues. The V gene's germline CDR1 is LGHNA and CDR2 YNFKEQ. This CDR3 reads CASSQVLQGIQETQYF. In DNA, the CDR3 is TGTGCCAGCAGCCAAGTTTTACAGGGTATCCAAGAGACCCAGTACTTC.